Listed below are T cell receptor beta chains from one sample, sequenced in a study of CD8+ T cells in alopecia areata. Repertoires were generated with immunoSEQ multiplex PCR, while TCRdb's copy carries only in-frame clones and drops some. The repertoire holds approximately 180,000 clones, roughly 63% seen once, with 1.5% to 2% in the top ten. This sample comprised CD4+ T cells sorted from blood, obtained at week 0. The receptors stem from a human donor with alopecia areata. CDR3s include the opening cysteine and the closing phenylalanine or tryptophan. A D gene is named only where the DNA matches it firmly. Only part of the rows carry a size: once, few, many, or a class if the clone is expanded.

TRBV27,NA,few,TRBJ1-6,CASSFWTDNSPLHF,TGTGCCAGCAGTTTTTGGACAGACAATTCACCCCTCCACTTT
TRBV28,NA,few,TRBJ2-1,CASSPPLVEQFF,TGTGCCAGCAGTCCCCCCCTTGTTGAGCAGTTCTTC
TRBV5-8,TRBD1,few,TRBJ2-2,CASSSGQHTGELFF,TGTGCCAGCAGCTCGGGACAGCACACCGGGGAGCTGTTTTTT
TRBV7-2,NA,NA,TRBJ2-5,CASSLGPGRETQYF,TGTGCCAGCAGCTTAGGCCCAGGGCGGGAGACCCAGTACTTC
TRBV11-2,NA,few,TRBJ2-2,CASSLVLSAGGELFF,TGTGCCAGCAGCTTAGTTCTATCTGCGGGCGGGGAGCTGTTTTTT
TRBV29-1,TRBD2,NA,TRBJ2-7,CSASGAGSSYEQYF,TGCAGCGCTAGCGGAGCAGGGAGCTCCTACGAGCAGTACTTC
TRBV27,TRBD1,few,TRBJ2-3,CASRIQGALSTDTQYF,TGTGCCAGCCGTATACAGGGGGCCCTTAGCACAGATACGCAGTATTTT
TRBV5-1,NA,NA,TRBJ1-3,CASSLTGQPNSGNTIYF,TGCGCCAGCAGCTTGACCGGACAGCCCAACTCTGGAAACACCATATATTTT
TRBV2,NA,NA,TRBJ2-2,CASSEWGRTGELFF,TGTGCCAGCAGTGAATGGGGTCGGACCGGGGAGCTGTTTTTT
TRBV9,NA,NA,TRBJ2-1,CASSVEAGGGEQFF,TGTGCCAGCAGCGTAGAAGCCGGGGGAGGTGAGCAGTTCTTC
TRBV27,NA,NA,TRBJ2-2,CASSSRLGELFF,TGTGCCAGCAGTTCACGTTTGGGGGAGCTGTTTTTT
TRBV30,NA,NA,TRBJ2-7,CAWRQGQDYEQYF,TGTGCCTGGCGCCAGGGGCAGGACTACGAGCAGTACTTC
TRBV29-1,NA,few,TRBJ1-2,CSVALRGIGYGYTF,TGCAGCGTTGCCCTCCGGGGGATAGGCTATGGCTACACCTTC
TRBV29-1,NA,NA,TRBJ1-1,CSARGDKNTEAFF,TGCAGCGCCCGGGGGGATAAGAACACTGAAGCTTTCTTT
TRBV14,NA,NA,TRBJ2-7,CASSRTVYEQYF,TGTGCCAGCAGCCGGACAGTCTACGAGCAGTACTTC
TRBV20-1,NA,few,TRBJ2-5,CSARWEETQYF,TGCAGTGCTAGATGGGAAGAGACCCAGTACTTC
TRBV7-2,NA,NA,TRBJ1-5,CASSLVTDSNQPQHF,TGTGCCAGCAGCTTAGTAACAGATAGCAATCAGCCCCAGCATTTT
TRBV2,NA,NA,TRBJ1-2,CASSPREGSNTF,TGTGCCAGCAGCCCCCGAGAAGGGTCCAACACCTTC
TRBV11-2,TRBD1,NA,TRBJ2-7,CASSPLRTGSNEQYF,TGTGCCAGCAGCCCACTACGGACAGGGTCGAACGAGCAGTACTTC
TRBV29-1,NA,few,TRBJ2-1,CSVGKNRYNEQFF,TGCAGCGTTGGAAAAAATAGATACAATGAGCAGTTCTTC
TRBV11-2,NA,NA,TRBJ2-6,CASSPEFLANVLTF,TGTGCCAGCAGCCCTGAATTCTTGGCCAACGTCCTGACTTTC
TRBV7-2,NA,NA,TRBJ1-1,CASSLQDTMNTEAFF,TGTGCCAGCAGCTTACAGGACACAATGAACACTGAAGCTTTCTTT
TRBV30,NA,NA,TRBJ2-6,CAWSIRRTGANVLTF,TGTGCCTGGAGTATCCGAAGGACTGGGGCCAACGTCCTGACTTTC
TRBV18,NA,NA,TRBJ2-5,CASSSLKGAGETQYF,TGTGCCAGCTCATCGCTGAAGGGGGCGGGGGAGACCCAGTACTTC
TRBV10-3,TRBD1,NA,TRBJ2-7,CAISPGQGLKGQYF,TGTGCCATCAGCCCGGGACAGGGTTTGAAAGGGCAGTACTTC
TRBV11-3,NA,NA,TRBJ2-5,CASSFSGKETQYF,TGTGCCAGCAGCTTTTCCGGCAAAGAGACCCAGTACTTC
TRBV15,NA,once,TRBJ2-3,CATSPGSVTTDTQYF,TGTGCCACCAGCCCAGGGAGCGTTACCACAGATACGCAGTATTTT